This TCR beta chain was recovered during a study of blood T cell repertoires in COVID-19. Turning to the study itself: Sites in the United States, Italy and Spain provided acute and convalescent COVID-19 samples.

Source study methods: Amplified reference gene primers provided the basis for estimating nucleated cell counts. The table came from immunoSEQ multiplex PCR; TCRdb's copy has only in-frame clones and leaves some out. V and J calls and clone size come straight from that table; D and trimming were deduced from the DNA. The sample holds roughly 410,000 clones; around 92% are singletons and the top ten take 0.95% to 1.5%. The sample was peripheral blood. The TCR was taken from a man between 35 and 55 years old with acute or convalescent COVID-19.

The CDR3 DNA follows: TGTGCCAGCAGCCGACAGGCACAGGGGAACACCGGGGAGCTGTTTTTT. The encoded protein is CASSRQAQGNTGELFF. The V gene is TRBV5-6, the J gene TRBJ2-2; maybe TRBD1 (6 bases). Trimming left V 4 bases short and J 1 base short, with 14 bases between. CDR1 and CDR2 from the germline V gene are SGHDT and YYEEEE. The CDR3 totals 16 residues.